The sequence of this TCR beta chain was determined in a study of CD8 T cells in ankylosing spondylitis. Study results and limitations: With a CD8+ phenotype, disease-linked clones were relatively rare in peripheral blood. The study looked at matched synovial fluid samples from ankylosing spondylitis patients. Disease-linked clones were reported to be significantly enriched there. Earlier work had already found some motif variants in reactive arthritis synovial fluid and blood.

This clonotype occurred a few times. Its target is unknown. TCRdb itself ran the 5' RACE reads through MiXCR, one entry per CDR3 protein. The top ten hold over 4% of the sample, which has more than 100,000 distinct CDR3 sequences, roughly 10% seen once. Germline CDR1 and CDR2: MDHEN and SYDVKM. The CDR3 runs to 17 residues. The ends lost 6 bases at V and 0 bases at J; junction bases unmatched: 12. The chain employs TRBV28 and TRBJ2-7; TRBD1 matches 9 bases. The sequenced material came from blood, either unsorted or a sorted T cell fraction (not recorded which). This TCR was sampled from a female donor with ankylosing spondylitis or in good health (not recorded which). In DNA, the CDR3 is TGTGCCAGCAGCCCATCCGGGACAGGGCCGAGCTCCTACGAGCAGTACTTC. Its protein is CASSPSGTGPSSYEQYF.